This T cell receptor (beta chain) was identified in a study of Ad26.COV2.S vaccination and SARS-CoV-2 variants. As for the study in general: Sample donor was a member of the COV1001 Ad26.COV2.S trial arm. Study conclusions and caveats: Reported findings describe substantial breadth in spike-specific CD8+ and CD4+ T cell responses following vaccination.

Treatment indicated: about 20 received Ad26.COV2.S at low or high dose, single or two shots; about 5 received placebo; per-sample allocation not given. The study sampled participants on day 63 after the first vaccine or placebo injection. The administered vaccine (an Ad26 vector) expressed Wuhan-strain SARS-CoV-2 spike. Assay used: immunoSEQ multiplex PCR; TCRdb lists only in-frame clones, some missing. The sample holds 400,000 to 500,000 clones, approximately 87% seen once. Remarks on this clone: The antigen is undetermined.

The CDR3 is 14 residues long. Source: peripheral blood, taken in a trial of Ad26.COV2.S vaccine versus placebo. This clonotype was obtained from a person between 18 and 59 years old who received the Ad26.COV2.S COVID-19 vaccine or a placebo. This chain uses TRBV21-1 with TRBJ2-2; TRBD1, as called in the table, went unchecked against the DNA. TRBV21-1 is deemed a pseudogene. CDR3 DNA sequence: TGTGCCAGCGAAACAGGGGAGGACACCGGGGAGCTGTTTTTT. Its protein product is CASETGEDTGELFF.